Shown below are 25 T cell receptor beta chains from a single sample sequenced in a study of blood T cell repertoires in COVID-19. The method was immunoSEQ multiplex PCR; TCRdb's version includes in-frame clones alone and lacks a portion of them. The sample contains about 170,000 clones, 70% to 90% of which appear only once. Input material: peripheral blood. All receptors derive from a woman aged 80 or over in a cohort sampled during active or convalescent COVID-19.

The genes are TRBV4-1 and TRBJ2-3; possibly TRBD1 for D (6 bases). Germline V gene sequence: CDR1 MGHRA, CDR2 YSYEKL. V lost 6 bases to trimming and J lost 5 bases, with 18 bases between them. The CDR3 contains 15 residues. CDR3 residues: CASRVKQGWLDTQYF. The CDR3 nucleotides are TGCGCCAGCAGGGTGAAACAGGGATGGTTAGATACGCAGTATTTT.

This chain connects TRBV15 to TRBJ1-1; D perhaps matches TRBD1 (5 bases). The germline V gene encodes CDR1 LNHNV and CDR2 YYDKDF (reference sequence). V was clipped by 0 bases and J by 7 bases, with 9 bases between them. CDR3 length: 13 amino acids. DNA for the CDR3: TGTGCCACCAGCAGAGACAGGGTTGGTGAAGCTTTCTTT. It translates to CATSRDRVGEAFF.

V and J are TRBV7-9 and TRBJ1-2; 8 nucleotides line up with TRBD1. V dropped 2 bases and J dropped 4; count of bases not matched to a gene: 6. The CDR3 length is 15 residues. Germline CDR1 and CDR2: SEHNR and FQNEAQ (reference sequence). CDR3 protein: CASSLSQGAVYGYTF. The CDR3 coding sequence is TGTGCCAGCAGCTTAAGTCAGGGGGCTGTCTATGGCTACACCTTC.

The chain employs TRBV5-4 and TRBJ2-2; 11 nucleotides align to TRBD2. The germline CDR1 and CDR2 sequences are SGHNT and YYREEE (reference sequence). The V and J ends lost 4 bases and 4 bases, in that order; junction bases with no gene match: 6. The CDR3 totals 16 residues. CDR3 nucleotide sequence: TGTGCCAGCAGCCCGCCTAGCGGGGGGCTCACCGGGGAGCTGTTTTTT. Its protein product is CASSPPSGGLTGELFF.

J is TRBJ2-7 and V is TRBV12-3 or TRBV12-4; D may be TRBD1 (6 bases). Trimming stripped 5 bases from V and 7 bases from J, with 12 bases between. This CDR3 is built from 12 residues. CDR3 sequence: CASSPTGGEQYV. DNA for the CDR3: TGTGCCAGCAGTCCGACAGGTGGGGAGCAGTACGTC.

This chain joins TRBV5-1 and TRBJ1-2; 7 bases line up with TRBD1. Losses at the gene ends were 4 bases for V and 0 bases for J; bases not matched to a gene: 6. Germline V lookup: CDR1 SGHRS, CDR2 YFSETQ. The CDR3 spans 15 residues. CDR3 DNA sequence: TGCGCCAGCAGCGAAGGGACAGCAACTAACTATGGCTACACCTTC. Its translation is CASSEGTATNYGYTF. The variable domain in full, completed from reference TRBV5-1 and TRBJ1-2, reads KAGVTQTPRYLIKTRGQQVTLSCSPISGHRSVSWYQQTPGQGLQFLFEYFSETQRNKGNFPGRFSGRQFSNSRSEMNVSTLELGDSALYLCASSEGTATNYGYTFGSGTRLTVV.

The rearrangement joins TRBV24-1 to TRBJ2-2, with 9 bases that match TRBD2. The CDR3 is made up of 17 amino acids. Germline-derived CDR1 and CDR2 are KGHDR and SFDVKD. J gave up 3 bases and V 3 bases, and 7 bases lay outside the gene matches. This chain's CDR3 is CATSDISGGRYTGELFF. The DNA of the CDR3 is TGTGCCACCAGTGATATTAGCGGGGGACGATACACCGGGGAGCTGTTTTTT.

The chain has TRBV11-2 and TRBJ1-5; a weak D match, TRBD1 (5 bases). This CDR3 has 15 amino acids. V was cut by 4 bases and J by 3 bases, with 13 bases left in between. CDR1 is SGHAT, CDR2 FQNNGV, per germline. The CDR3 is CASSSGGDLNQPQHF. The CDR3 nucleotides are TGTGCCAGCAGCTCCGGGGGAGACCTCAATCAGCCCCAGCATTTT.

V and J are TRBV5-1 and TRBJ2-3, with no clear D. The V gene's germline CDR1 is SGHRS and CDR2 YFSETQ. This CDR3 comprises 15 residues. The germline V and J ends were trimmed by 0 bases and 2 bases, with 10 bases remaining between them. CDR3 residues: CASSLANRVTDTQYF. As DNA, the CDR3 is TGCGCCAGCAGCTTGGCCAATCGCGTCACAGATACGCAGTATTTT.

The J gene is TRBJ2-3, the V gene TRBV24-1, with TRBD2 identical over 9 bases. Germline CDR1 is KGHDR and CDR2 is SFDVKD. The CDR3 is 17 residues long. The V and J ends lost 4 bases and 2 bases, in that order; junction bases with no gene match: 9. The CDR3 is CATSDPGTSRSTDTQYF. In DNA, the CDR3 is TGTGCCACCAGTGACCCGGGGACTAGCAGATCCACAGATACGCAGTATTTT.

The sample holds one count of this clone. The chain's CDR3 is CASSIMGTTQQARSGNTIYF. The CDR3 DNA is TGTGCCAGTAGTATTATGGGCACGACACAGCAAGCCCGCTCTGGAAACACCATATATTTT. This rearrangement joins TRBV19 to TRBJ1-3; no clear D. The germline V and J ends were trimmed by 3 bases and 0 bases, with 24 bases remaining between them. Germline V gene lookup returns CDR1 LNHDA and CDR2 SQIVND (reference sequence). The CDR3 sequence is 20 residues long.

The DNA of the CDR3 is TGTGCCAGCAGCCGGCGGGACAGGGGGGAAGAGACCCAGTACTTC. Residues: CASSRRDRGEETQYF. The chain carries TRBV14 and TRBJ2-5; 11 bases map to TRBD1. After removal of 4 bases from V and 3 bases from J, the junction contained 4 bases not matched to a gene. The germline CDR1 and CDR2 sequences are SGHDN and FVKESK. The CDR3 contains 15 residues.

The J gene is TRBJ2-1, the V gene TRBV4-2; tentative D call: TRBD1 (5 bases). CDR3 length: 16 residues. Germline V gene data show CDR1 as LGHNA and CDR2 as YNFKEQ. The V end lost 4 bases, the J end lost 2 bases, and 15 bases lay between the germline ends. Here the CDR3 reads CASSLGFQGPYNEQFF. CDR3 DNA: TGTGCCAGCAGCCTTGGCTTCCAGGGCCCCTACAATGAGCAGTTCTTC.

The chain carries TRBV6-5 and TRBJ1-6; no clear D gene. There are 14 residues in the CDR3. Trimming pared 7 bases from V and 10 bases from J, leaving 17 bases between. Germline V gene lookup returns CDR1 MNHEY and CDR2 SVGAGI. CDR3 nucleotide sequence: TGTGCCAGCACCCTCGACTCCGGTGGGTCACCCCTCCACTTT. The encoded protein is CASTLDSGGSPLHF.

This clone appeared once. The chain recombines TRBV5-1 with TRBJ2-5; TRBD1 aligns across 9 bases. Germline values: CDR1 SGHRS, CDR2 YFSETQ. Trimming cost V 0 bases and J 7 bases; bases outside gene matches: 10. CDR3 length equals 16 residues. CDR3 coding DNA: TGCGCCAGCAGCTTGGCAGGACAGGGGACGGGTGGGACCCAGTACTTC. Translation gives CASSLAGQGTGGTQYF.

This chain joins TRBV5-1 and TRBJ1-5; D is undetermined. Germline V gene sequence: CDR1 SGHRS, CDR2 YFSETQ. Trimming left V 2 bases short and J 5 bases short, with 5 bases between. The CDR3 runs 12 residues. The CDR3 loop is CASSFGHQPQHF. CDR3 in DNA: TGCGCCAGCAGCTTCGGTCATCAGCCCCAGCATTTT.

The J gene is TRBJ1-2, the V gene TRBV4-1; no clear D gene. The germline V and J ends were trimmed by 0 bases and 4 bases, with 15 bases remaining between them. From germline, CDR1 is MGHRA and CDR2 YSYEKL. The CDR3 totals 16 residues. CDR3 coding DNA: TGCGCCAGCAGCCAAGATTACCAGGCCCTGAGCTATGGCTACACCTTC. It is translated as CASSQDYQALSYGYTF.

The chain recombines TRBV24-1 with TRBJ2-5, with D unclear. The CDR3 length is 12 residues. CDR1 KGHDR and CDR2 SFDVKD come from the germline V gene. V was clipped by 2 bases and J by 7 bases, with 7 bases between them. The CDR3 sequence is CATSDSLRTQYF. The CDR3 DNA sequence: TGTGCCACCAGTGATTCTTTGAGGACCCAGTACTTC.

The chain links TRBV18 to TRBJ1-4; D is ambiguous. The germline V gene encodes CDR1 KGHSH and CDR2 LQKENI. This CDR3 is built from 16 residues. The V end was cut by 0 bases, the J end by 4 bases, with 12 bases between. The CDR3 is CASSPPGLVDNEKLFF. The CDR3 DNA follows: TGTGCCAGCTCACCACCTGGACTCGTTGATAATGAAAAACTGTTTTTT.

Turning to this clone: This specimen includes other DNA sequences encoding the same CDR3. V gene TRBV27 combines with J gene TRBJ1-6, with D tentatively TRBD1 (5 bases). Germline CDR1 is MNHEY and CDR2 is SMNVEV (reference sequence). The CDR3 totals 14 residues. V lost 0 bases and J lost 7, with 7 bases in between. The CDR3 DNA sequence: TGTGCCAGCAGTTTATCTACAGGAAATTCACCCCTCCACTTT. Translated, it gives CASSLSTGNSPLHF.

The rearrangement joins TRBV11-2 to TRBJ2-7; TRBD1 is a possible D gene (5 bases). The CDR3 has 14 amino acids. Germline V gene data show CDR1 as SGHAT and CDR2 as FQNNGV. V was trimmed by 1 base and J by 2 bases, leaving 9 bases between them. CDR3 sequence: CASSLVPGTYEQYF. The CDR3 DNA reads TGTGCCAGCAGCTTAGTTCCAGGGACCTACGAGCAGTACTTC. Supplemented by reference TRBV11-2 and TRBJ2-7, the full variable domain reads EAGVAQSPRYKIIEKRQSVAFWCNPISGHATLYWYQQILGQGPKLLIQFQNNGVVDDSQLPKDRFSAERLKGVDSTLKIQPAKLEDSAVYLCASSLVPGTYEQYFGPGTRLTVT.

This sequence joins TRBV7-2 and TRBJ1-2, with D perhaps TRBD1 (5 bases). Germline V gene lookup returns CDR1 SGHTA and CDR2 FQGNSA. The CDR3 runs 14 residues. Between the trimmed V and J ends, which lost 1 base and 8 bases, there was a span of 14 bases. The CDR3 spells CASSLVVRPGGYTF. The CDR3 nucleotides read TGTGCCAGCAGCTTAGTGGTCCGGCCAGGGGGCTACACCTTC.

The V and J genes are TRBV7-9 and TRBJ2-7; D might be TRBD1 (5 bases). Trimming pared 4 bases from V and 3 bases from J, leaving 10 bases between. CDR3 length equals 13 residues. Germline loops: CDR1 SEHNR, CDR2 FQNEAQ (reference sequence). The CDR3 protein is CASSSRVFYEQYF. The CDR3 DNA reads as TGTGCCAGCAGCTCCAGGGTCTTCTACGAGCAGTACTTC.

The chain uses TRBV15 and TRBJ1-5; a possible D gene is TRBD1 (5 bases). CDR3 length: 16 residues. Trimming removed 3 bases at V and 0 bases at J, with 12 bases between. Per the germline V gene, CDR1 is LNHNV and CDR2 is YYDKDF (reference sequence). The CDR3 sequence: CATSRGSGYSNQPQHF. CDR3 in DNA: TGTGCCACCAGCAGGGGGTCAGGGTATAGCAATCAGCCCCAGCATTTT.

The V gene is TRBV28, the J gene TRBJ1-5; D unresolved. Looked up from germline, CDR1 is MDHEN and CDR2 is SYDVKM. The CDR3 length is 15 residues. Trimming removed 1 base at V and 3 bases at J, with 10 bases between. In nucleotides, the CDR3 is TGTGCCAGCAGTTTATATGGCAGGAACAATCAGCCCCAGCATTTT. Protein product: CASSLYGRNNQPQHF.